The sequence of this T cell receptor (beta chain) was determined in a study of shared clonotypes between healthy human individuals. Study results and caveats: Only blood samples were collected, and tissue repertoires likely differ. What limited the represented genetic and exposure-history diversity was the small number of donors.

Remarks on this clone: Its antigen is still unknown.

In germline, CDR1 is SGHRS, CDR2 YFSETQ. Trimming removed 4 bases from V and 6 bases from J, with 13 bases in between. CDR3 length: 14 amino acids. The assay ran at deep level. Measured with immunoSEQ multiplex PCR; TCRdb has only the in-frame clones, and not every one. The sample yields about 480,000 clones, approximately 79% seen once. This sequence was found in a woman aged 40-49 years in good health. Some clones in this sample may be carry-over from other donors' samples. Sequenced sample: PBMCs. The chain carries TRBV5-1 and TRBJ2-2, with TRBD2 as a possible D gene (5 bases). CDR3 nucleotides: TGCGCCAGCAGCACCCCTTCGCGGGCCGGGGAGCTGTTTTTT. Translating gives CASSTPSRAGELFF. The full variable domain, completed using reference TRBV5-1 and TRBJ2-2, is KAGVTQTPRYLIKTRGQQVTLSCSPISGHRSVSWYQQTPGQGLQFLFEYFSETQRNKGNFPGRFSGRQFSNSRSEMNVSTLELGDSALYLCASSTPSRAGELFFGEGSRLTVL.